The present TCR beta chain was sequenced within a study of T-cell reconstitution after alpha-beta-depleted transplantation in children. Study results and caveats: Surviving thymic progenitors and recipient T cells were the source of high TCRbeta diversity at day 60 in some patients. As was reported, about two months after transplant, alpha-beta T cells came from several hundred expanded graft clones. From newly produced T cells came most of the T-cell counts and diversity one year after transplant.

Turning to this clonotype: Its cognate antigen is unknown.

This sample's TCRbeta library carried unique molecular identifier barcodes. TCRdb processed the PCR reads anew with MiXCR; each CDR3 protein has one entry. The sample consists of approximately 89,000 distinct CDR3 sequences, 15% of them appearing once. The CDR3 spans 11 residues. CDR1 and CDR2 (germline): DFQATT, SNEGSKA (reference sequence). Deletions cut 5 bases from V and 3 bases from J, with 8 bases between. The sequencing here drew on PBMCs, mostly from graft donor cells, taken 180 days after TCRalphabeta/CD19-depleted stem cell transplant. This chain connects TRBV20-1 to TRBJ2-7; no definite D call. The receptor's source is a male patient under 10 years old who had a stem cell transplant for acute lymphoblastic leukemia, so the T cells may come from the graft donor. The CDR3 loop is CSASTRYEQYF. For the CDR3, the DNA is TGCAGTGCTTCGACCCGCTACGAGCAGTACTTC.